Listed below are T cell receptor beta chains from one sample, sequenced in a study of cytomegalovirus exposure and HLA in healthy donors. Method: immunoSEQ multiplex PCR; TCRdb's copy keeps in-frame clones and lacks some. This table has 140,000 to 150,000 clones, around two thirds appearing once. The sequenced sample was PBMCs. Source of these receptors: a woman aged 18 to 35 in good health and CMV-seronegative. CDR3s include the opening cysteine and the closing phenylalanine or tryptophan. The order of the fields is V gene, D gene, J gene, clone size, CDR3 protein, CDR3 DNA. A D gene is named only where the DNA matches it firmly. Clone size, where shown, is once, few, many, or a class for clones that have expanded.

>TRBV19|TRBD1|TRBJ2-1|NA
CASRTDRGRNNEQFF
TGTGCCAGTAGGACGGACAGGGGGAGAAACAATGAGCAGTTCTTC
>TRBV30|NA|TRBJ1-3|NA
CAWSPVSSGNTIYF
TGTGCCTGGAGTCCCGTGAGCTCTGGAAACACCATATATTTT
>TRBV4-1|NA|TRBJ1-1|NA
CASSPLREDSEAFF
TGCGCCAGCAGCCCCCTGAGGGAGGATTCTGAAGCTTTCTTT
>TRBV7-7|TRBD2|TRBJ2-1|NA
CASSPGTSGGSSYNEQFF
TGTGCCAGCAGCCCCGGGACTAGCGGGGGTAGCTCCTACAATGAGCAGTTCTTC
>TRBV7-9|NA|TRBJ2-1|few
CASSFLASEQFF
TGTGCCAGCAGCTTTCTAGCGAGTGAGCAGTTCTTC
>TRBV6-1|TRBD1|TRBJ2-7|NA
CASGTGIVYEQYF
TGTGCGTCAGGGACAGGGATTGTCTACGAGCAGTACTTC
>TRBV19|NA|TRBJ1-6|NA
CASNKDSLNSPLHF
TGTGCCAGTAATAAGGACAGCCTCAATTCACCCCTCCACTTT
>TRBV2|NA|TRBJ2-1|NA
CASSYRVRGNEQFF
TGTGCCAGCAGTTACAGGGTCCGGGGCAATGAGCAGTTCTTC
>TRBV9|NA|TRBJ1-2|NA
CASSAGSTEYPYGYTF
TGTGCCAGCAGCGCGGGATCTACAGAGTACCCCTATGGCTACACCTTC
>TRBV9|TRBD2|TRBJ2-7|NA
CASSVGGSGGAYEQYF
TGTGCCAGCAGCGTAGGGGGTAGCGGGGGGGCCTACGAGCAGTACTTC
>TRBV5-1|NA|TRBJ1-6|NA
CASSLGMQGGESPLHF
TGCGCCAGCAGCTTGGGTATGCAGGGAGGAGAGTCACCCCTCCACTTT
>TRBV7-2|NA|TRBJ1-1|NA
CASTLGGWTEAFF
TGTGCCAGCACCCTGGGGGGGTGGACTGAAGCTTTCTTT
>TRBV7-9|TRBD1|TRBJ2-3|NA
CASSRGDRGVGTDTQYF
TGTGCCAGCAGCCGAGGAGACAGGGGGGTTGGCACAGATACGCAGTATTTT
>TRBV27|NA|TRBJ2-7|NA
CASSARSGHRNEQYF
TGTGCCAGCAGTGCCAGATCGGGACACAGGAACGAGCAGTACTTC
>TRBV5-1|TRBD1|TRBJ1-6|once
CASSYIGQGDNSPLHF
TGCGCCAGCAGCTACATTGGACAGGGGGATAATTCACCCCTCCACTTT
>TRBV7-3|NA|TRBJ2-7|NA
CASSSGGSSYEQYF
TGTGCCAGCAGCTCAGGGGGGAGCTCCTACGAGCAGTACTTC
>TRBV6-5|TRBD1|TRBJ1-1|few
CASSYSNRGSTEAFF
TGTGCCAGCAGTTACTCGAACAGGGGGAGCACTGAAGCTTTCTTT
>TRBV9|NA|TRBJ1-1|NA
CASSVGGYSEAFF
TGTGCCAGCAGCGTGGGAGGGTACTCTGAAGCTTTCTTT
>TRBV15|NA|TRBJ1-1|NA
CATSREGGDTEAFF
TGTGCCACCAGCAGAGAGGGGGGGGACACTGAAGCTTTCTTT
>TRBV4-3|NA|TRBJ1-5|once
CASSQATGTSNQPQHF
TGCGCCAGCAGCCAAGCGACAGGAACTAGCAATCAGCCCCAGCATTTT
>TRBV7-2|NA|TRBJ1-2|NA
CASSPYPGDQVNGYAF
TGTGCCAGCAGCCCCTATCCCGGGGATCAAGTAAATGGCTACGCCTTC
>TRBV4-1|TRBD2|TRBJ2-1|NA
CASSPTSGRLYEQFF
TGCGCCAGCAGCCCCACTAGCGGGAGGCTTTATGAGCAGTTCTTC
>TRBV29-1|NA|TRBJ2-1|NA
CSVRRSYNEQFF
TGCAGCGTTCGTCGGAGTTACAATGAGCAGTTCTTC
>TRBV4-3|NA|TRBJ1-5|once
CASSQDWRVGQPQHF
TGCGCCAGCAGCCAAGATTGGAGGGTCGGTCAGCCCCAGCATTTT
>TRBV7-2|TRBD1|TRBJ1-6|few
CASSLEGQGTGSPLHF
TGTGCCAGCAGCTTAGAAGGACAGGGAACAGGTTCACCCCTCCACTTT
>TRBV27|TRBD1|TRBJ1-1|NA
CASSLDRGRRTEAFF
TGTGCCAGCAGTTTGGACAGGGGGCGGCGGACTGAAGCTTTCTTT
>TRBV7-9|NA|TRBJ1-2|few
CSSSPMGRVNYGYTF
TGTTCCAGCAGCCCCATGGGCAGAGTCAACTATGGCTACACCTTC
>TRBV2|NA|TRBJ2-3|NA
CASGSSKADTQYF
TGTGCCAGCGGTAGCTCTAAGGCAGATACGCAGTATTTT
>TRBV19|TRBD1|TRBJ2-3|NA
CASSVTGGVDTQYF
TGTGCCAGTAGTGTCACAGGGGGCGTAGATACGCAGTATTTT
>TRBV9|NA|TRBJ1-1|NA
CASSVVGRGDTEAFF
TGTGCCAGCAGCGTAGTGGGCAGGGGAGACACTGAAGCTTTCTTT
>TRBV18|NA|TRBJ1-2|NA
CASSPQDTLSGYTF
TGTGCCAGCTCACCACAGGACACCTTGAGCGGCTACACCTTC
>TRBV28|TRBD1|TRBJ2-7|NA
CASSPGTTGGEPDFSYEQYF
TGTGCCAGCAGCCCAGGTACGACAGGGGGGGAGCCTGACTTCTCCTACGAGCAGTACTTC
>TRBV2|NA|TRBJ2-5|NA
CASSVTEFSAQYF
TGTGCCAGCAGTGTTACCGAGTTCTCGGCCCAGTACTTC
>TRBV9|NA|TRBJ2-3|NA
CASSVGGLLGDTQYF
TGTGCCAGCAGCGTAGGGGGACTTTTGGGAGATACGCAGTATTTT
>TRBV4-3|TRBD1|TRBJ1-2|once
CASSPTPGTEKIYTF
TGCGCCAGCAGCCCAACACCCGGGACAGAGAAAATCTACACCTTC
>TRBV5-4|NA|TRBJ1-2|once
CASSLLTAHYGYTF
TGTGCCAGCAGCCTACTGACAGCCCACTATGGCTACACCTTC
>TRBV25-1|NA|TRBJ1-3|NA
CASSERTRTSGNTIYF
TGTGCCAGCAGTGAGCGGACAAGGACCTCTGGAAACACCATATATTTT